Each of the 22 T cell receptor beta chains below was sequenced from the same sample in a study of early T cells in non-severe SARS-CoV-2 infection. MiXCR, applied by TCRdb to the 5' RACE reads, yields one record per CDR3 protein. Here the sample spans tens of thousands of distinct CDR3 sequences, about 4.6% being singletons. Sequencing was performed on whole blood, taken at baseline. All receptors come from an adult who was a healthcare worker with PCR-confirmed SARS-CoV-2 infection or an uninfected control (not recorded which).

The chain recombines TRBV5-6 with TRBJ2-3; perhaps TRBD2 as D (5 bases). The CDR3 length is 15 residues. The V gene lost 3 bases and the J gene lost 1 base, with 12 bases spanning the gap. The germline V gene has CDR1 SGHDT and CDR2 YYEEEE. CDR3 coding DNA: TGTGCCAGCAGCTCCCGGTGGACTGGCACAGATACGCAGTATTTT. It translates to CASSSRWTGTDTQYF. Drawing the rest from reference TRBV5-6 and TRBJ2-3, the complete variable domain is DAGVTQSPTHLIKTRGQQVTLRCSPKSGHDTVSWYQQALGQGPQFIFQYYEEEERQRGNFPDRFSGHQFPNYSSELNVNALLLGDSALYLCASSSRWTGTDTQYFGPGTRLTVL.

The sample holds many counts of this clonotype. The CDR3 reads CASSQGLRQPQHF. Written as DNA, the CDR3 is TGCGCCAGCAGCCAAGGGTTAAGGCAGCCCCAGCATTTT. V and J are TRBV4-3 and TRBJ1-5; D not certain. This CDR3 comprises 13 residues. Trimming removed 1 base at V and 7 bases at J, with 8 bases between. CDR1 is LGHNA, CDR2 YSLEER, per germline.

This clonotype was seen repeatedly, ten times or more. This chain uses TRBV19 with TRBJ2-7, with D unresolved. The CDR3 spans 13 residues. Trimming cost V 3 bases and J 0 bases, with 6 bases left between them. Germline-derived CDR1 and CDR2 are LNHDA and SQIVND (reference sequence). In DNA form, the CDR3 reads TGTGCCAGTAGTATTGGTCCCTCCTACGAGCAGTACTTC. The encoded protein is CASSIGPSYEQYF.

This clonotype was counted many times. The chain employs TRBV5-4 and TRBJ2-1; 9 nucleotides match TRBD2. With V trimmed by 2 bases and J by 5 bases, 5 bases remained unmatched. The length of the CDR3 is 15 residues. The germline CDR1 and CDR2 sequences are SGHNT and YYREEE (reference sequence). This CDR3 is CASSFKREANNEQFF. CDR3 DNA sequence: TGTGCCAGCAGCTTCAAGCGGGAGGCCAACAATGAGCAGTTCTTC.

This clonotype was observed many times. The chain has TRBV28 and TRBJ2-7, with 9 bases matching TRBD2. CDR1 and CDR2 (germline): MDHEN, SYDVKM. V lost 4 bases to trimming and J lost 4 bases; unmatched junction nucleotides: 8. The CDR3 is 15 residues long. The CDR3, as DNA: TGTGCCAGCAGTTGGTTACTAGCGGGCCAATACGAGCAGTACTTC. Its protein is CASSWLLAGQYEQYF.

The CDR3 loop is CASVTGVNQPQHF. The CDR3 DNA sequence: TGTGCCAGCGTTACAGGGGTCAATCAGCCCCAGCATTTT. The chain employs TRBV12-3 or TRBV12-4 and TRBJ1-5; 7 bases agree with TRBD1. This CDR3 is 13 amino acids long. J lost 3 bases, V lost 8 bases, and 4 bases had no gene match.

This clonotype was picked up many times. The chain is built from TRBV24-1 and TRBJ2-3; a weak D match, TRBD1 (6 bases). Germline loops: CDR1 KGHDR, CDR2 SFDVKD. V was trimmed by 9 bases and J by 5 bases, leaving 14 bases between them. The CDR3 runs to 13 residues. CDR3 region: CATGIDRLDTQYF. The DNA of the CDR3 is TGTGCCACCGGGATCGACAGGCTAGATACGCAGTATTTT.

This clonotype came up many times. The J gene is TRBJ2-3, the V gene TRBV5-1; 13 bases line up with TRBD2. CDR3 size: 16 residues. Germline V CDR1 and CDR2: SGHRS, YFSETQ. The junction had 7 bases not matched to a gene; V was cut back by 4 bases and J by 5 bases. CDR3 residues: CASSPGLAGAIDTQYF. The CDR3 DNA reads TGCGCCAGCAGCCCCGGACTAGCGGGAGCGATAGATACGCAGTATTTT.

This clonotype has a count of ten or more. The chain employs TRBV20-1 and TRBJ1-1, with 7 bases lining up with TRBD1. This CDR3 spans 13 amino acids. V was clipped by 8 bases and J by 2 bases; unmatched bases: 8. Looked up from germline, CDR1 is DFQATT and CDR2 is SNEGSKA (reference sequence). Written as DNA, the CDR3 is TGCAGTCAGACAGGGCAGGTAAACACTGAAGCTTTCTTT. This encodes CSQTGQVNTEAFF.

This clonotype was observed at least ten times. Here the CDR3 DNA reads TGTGCCAGCACTTTGGGGAGGATTGAGCAGTTCTTC. This sequence encodes CASTLGRIEQFF. The chain joins TRBV12-3 or TRBV12-4 to TRBJ2-1, with D maybe TRBD2 (6 bases). This CDR3 contains 12 residues. Trimming took 7 bases from V and 9 from J, leaving 13 bases between them.

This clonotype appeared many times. The CDR3 sequence is CASSQAPFTGDTGELFF. CDR3 in DNA: TGCGCCAGCAGCCAGGCTCCGTTTACAGGGGACACCGGGGAGCTGTTTTTT. J is TRBJ2-2 and V is TRBV5-1; 7 bases match TRBD1. V shed 4 bases and J 3 bases; nucleotides not matched to a gene: 12. CDR1 is SGHRS, CDR2 YFSETQ, per germline. The CDR3 has 17 amino acids. The full variable domain, its missing parts supplied by reference TRBV5-1 and TRBJ2-2, is KAGVTQTPRYLIKTRGQQVTLSCSPISGHRSVSWYQQTPGQGLQFLFEYFSETQRNKGNFPGRFSGRQFSNSRSEMNVSTLELGDSALYLCASSQAPFTGDTGELFFGEGSRLTVL.

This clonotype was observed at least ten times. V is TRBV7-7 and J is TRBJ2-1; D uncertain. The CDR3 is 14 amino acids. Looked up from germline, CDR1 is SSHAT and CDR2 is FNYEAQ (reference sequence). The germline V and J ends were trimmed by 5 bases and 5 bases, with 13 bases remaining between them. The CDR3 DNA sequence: TGTGCCAGCAGCCCCCGCCAAGGGAACAATGAGCAGTTCTTC. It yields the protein CASSPRQGNNEQFF.

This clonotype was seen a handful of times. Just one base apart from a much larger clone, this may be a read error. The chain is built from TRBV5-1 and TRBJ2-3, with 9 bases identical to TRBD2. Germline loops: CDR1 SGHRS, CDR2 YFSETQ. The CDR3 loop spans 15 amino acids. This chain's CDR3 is CTSSLAGGRADTQYF. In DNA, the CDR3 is TGCACCAGCAGCTTGGCTGGCGGGAGGGCAGATACGCAGTATTTT.

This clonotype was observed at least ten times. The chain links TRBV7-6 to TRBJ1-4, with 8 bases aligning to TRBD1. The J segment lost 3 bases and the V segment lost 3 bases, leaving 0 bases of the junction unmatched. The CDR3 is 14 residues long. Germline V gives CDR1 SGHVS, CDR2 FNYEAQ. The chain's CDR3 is CASSFRGPNEKLFF. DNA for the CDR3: TGTGCCAGCAGCTTCAGGGGGCCTAATGAAAAACTGTTTTTT.

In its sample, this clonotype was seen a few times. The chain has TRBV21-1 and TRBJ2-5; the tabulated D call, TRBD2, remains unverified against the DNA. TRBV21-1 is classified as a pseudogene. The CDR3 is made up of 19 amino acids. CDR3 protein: CASSRPPLLAGGPGETQYF. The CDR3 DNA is TGTGCCAGCAGCAGACCACCCCTACTAGCGGGAGGGCCCGGAGAGACCCAGTACTTC.

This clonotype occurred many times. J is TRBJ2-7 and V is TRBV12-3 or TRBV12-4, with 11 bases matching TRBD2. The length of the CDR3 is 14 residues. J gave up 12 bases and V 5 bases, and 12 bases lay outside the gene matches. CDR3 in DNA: TGTGCCAGCAGTGGGGGACTAGCGGTCCGGAGGCTGTACTTC. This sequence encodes CASSGGLAVRRLYF.

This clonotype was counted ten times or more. The CDR3 coding sequence is TGTGCCAGCAGCTTAGTAGGGCAGGGGGCCTACGCTTTCTTT. Its protein product is CASSLVGQGAYAFF. J is TRBJ1-1 and V is TRBV11-2; 8 nucleotides match TRBD1. V dropped 1 base and J dropped 11; count of bases not matched to a gene: 9. The germline CDR1 and CDR2 sequences are SGHAT and FQNNGV. The CDR3 has 14 residues.

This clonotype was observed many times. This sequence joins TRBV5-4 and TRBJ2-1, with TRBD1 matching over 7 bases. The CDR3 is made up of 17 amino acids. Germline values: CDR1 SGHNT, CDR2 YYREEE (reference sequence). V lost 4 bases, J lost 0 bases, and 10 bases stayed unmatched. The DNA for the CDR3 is TGTGCCAGCAGCCTGCAACAGGGGTGGAGCTCCTACAATGAGCAGTTCTTC. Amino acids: CASSLQQGWSSYNEQFF.

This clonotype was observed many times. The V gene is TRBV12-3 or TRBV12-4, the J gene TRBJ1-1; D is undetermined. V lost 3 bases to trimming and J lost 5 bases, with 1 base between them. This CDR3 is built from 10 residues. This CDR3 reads CASSLTEAFF. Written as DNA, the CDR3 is TGTGCCAGCAGTTTGACTGAAGCTTTCTTT.

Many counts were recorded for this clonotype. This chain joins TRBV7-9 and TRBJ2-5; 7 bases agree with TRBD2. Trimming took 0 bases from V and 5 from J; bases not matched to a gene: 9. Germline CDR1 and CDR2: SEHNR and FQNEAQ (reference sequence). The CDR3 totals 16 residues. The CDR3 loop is CASSLARMLAEETQYF. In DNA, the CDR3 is TGTGCCAGCAGCTTAGCGCGGATGCTAGCGGAGGAGACCCAGTACTTC. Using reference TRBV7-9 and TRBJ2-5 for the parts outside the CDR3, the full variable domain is DTGVSQNPRHKITKRGQNVTFRCDPISEHNRLYWYRQTLGQGPEFLTYFQNEAQLEKSRLLSDRFSAERPKGSFSTLEIQRTEQGDSAMYLCASSLARMLAEETQYFGPGTRLLVL.

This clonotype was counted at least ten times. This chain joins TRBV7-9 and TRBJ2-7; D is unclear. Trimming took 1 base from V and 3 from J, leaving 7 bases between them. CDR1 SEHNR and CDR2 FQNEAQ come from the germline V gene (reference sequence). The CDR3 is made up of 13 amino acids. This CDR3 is CASSLENLYEQYF. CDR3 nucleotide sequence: TGTGCCAGCAGCTTAGAGAACCTCTACGAGCAGTACTTC.

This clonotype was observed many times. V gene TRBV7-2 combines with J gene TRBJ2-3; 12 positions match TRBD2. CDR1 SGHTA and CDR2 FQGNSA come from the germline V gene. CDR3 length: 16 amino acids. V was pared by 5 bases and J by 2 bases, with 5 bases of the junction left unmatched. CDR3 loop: CASSPWTSGVTDTQYF. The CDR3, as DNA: TGTGCCAGCAGCCCGTGGACTAGCGGGGTCACAGATACGCAGTATTTT.